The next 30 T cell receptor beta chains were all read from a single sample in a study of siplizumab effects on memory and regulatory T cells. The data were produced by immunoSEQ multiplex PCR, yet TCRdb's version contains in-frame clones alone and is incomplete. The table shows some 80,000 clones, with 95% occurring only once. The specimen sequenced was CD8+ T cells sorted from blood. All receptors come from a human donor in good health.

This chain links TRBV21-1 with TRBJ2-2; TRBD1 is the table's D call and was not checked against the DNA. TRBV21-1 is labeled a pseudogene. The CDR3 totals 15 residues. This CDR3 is CASSKDPENTGELFF. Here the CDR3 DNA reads TGTGCCAGCAGCAAAGATCCAGAGAACACCGGGGAGCTGTTTTTT.

CDR3 residues: CSVGPGRPYEQYF. Written as DNA, the CDR3 is TGCAGCGTGGGCCCTGGCCGTCCCTACGAGCAGTACTTC. The rearrangement links TRBV29-1 to TRBJ2-7, with D hard to call. V was trimmed by 6 bases and J by 2 bases, leaving 14 bases between them. This CDR3 has 13 amino acids. Per germline, CDR1 SQVTM and CDR2 ANQGSEA.

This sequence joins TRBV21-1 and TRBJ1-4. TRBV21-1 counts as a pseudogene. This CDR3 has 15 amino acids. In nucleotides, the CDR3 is TGTGCCAGCAGTCAAGGTGGGTTAACTAATGAAAAACTGTTTTTT. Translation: CASSQGGLTNEKLFF.

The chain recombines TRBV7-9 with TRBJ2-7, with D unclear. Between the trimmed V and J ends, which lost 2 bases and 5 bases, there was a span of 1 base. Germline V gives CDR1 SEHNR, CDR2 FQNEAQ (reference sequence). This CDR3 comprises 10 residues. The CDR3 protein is CASSLHEQYF. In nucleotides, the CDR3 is TGTGCCAGCAGCTTACACGAGCAGTACTTC.

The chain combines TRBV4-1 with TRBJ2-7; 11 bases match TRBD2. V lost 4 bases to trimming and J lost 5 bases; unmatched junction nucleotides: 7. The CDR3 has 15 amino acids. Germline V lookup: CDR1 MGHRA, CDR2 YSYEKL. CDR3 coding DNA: TGCGCCAGCAGCCTAGCGGGAGGGCCCTTCGACGAGCAGTACTTC. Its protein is CASSLAGGPFDEQYF.

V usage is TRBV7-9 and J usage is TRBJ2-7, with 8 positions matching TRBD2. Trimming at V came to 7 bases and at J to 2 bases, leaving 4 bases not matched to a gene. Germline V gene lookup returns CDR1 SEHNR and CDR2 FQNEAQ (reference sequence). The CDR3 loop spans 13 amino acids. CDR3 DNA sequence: TGTGCCAGCACACTAGCGGCCCCCTACGAGCAGTACTTC. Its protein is CASTLAAPYEQYF.

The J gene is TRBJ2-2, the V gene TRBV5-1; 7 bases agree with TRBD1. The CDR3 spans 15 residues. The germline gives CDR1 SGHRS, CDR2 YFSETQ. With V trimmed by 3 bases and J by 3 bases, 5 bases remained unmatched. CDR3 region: CASSSRDRDTGELFF. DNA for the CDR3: TGCGCCAGCAGCTCACGGGACAGAGACACCGGGGAGCTGTTTTTT.

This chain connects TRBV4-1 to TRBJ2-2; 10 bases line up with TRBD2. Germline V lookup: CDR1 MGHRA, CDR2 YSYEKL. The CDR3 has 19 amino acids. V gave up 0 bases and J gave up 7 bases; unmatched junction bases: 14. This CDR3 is CASSQEPSHLAGVFGELFF. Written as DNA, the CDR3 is TGCGCCAGCAGCCAAGAGCCGTCCCACCTAGCGGGAGTTTTCGGGGAGCTGTTTTTT.

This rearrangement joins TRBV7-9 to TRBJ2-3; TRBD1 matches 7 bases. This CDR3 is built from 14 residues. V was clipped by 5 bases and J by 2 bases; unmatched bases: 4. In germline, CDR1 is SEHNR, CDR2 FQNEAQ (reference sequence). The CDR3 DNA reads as TGTGCCAGCAGCGGGGGACAGTCCACAGATACGCAGTATTTT. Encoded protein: CASSGGQSTDTQYF.

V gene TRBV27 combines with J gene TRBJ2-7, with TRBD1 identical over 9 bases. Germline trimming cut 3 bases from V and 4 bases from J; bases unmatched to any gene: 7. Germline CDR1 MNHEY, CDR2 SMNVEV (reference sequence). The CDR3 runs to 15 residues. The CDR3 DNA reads TGTGCCAGCAGTTTCTCCGGGACAGGGTGGTACGAGCAGTACTTC. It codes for CASSFSGTGWYEQYF.

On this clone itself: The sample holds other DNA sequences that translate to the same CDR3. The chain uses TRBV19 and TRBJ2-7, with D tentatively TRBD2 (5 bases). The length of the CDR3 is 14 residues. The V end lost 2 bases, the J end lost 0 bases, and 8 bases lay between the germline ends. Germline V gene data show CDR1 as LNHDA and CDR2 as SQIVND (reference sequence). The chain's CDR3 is CASSITGSSYEQYF. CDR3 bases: TGTGCCAGTAGTATAACGGGGAGCTCCTACGAGCAGTACTTC.

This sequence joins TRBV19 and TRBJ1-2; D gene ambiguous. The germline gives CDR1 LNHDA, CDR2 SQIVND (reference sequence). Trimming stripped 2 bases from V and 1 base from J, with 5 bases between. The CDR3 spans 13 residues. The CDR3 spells CASSIPSNYGYTF. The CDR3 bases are TGTGCCAGTAGTATACCCAGTAACTATGGCTACACCTTC.

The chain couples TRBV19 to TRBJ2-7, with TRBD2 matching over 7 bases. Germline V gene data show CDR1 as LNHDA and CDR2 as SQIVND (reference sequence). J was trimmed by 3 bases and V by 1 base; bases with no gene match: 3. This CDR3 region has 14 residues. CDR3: CASSIAGGNYEQYF. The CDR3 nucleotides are TGTGCCAGTAGTATAGCGGGAGGTAACTACGAGCAGTACTTC.

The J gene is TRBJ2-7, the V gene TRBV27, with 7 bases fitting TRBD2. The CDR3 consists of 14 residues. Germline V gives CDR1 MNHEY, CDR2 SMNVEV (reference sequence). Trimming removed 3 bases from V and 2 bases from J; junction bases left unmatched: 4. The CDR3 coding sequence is TGTGCCAGCAGTTTTGGTCTAGCGGCCTACGAGCAGTACTTC. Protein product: CASSFGLAAYEQYF.

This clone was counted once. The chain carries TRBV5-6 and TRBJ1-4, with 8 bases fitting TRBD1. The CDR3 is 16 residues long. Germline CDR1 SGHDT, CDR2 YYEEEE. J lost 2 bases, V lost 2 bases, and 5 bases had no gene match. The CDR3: CASSFRRTGTNEKLFF. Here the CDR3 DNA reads TGTGCCAGCAGCTTCCGGCGGACAGGGACTAATGAAAAACTGTTTTTT.

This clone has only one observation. CDR3 sequence (DNA): TGCGCCAGCAGCTTTTGGGAAAAACGCACAGATACGCAGTATTTT. This sequence encodes CASSFWEKRTDTQYF. V usage is TRBV5-1 and J usage is TRBJ2-3; D ambiguous. The V end lost 2 bases, the J end lost 1 base, and 11 bases lay between the germline ends. Germline values: CDR1 SGHRS, CDR2 YFSETQ. The CDR3 extends over 15 amino acids.

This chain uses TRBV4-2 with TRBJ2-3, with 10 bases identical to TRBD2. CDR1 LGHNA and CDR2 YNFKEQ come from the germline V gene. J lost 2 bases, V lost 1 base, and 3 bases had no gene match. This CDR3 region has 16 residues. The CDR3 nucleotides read TGTGCCAGCAGCCAAGCCGGGACTAGCGACACAGATACGCAGTATTTT. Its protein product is CASSQAGTSDTDTQYF.

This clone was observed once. The chain's CDR3 is CASSVGLSTEQFF. Here the CDR3 DNA reads TGTGCCAGCAGCGTAGGCCTATCCACTGAGCAGTTCTTC. V and J are TRBV9 and TRBJ2-1; D call uncertain. The germline V gene has CDR1 SGDLS and CDR2 YYNGEE. The CDR3 is 13 amino acids. Trimming stripped 0 bases from V and 9 bases from J, with 10 bases between.

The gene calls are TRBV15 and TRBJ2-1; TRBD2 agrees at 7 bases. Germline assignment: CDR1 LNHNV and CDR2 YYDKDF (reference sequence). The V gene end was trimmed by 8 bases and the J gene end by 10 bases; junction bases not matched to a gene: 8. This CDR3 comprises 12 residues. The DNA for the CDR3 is TGTGCCACCGGCGCACTAGCGAGGGAGCAGTTCTTC. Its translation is CATGALAREQFF.

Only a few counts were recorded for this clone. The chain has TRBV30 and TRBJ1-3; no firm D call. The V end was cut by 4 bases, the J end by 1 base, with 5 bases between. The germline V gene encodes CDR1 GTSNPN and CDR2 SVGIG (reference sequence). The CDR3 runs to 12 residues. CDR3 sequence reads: CAWKRSGNTIYF. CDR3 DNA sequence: TGTGCCTGGAAACGGTCTGGAAACACCATATATTTT. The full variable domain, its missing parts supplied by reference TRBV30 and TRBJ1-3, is SQTIHQWPATLVQPVGSPLSLECTVEGTSNPNLYWYRQAAGRGLQLLFYSVGIGQISSEVPQNLSASRPQDRQFILSSKKLLLSDSGFYLCAWKRSGNTIYFGEGSWLTVV.

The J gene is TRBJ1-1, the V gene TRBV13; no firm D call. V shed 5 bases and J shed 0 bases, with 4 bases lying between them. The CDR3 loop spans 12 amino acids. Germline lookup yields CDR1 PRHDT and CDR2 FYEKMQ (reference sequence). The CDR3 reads CASSAMNTEAFF. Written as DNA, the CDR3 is TGTGCCAGCAGCGCAATGAACACTGAAGCTTTCTTT. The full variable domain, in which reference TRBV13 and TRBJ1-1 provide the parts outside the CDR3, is AAGVIQSPRHLIKEKRETATLKCYPIPRHDTVYWYQQGPGQDPQFLISFYEKMQSDKGSIPDRFSAQQFSDYHSELNMSSLELGDSALYFCASSAMNTEAFFGQGTRLTVV.

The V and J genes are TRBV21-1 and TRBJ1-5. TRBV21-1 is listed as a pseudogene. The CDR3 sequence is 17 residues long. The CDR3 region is CASSKVLMGIVGRPQHF. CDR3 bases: TGTGCCAGCAGCAAAGTTCTTATGGGGATCGTGGGGAGGCCCCAGCATTTT.

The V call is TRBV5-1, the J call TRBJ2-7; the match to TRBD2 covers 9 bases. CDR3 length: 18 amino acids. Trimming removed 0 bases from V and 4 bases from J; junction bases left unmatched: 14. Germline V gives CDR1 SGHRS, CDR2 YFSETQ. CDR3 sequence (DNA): TGCGCCAGCAGCTTGGAACCCGAGGTAGCGGGAGATGGGTACGAGCAGTACTTC. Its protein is CASSLEPEVAGDGYEQYF. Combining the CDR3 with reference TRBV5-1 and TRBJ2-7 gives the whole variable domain KAGVTQTPRYLIKTRGQQVTLSCSPISGHRSVSWYQQTPGQGLQFLFEYFSETQRNKGNFPGRFSGRQFSNSRSEMNVSTLELGDSALYLCASSLEPEVAGDGYEQYFGPGTRLTVT.

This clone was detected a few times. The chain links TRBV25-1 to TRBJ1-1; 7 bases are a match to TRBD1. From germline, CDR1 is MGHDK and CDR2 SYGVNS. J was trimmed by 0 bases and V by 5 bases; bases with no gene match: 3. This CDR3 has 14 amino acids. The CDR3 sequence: CASSPGGMNTEAFF. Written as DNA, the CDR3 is TGTGCCAGCAGTCCAGGGGGTATGAACACTGAAGCTTTCTTT.

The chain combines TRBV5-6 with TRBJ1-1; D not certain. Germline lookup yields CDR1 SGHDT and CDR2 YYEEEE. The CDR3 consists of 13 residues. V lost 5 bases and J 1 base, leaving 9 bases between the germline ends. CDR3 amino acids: CASSTSGNTEAFF. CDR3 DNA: TGTGCCAGCAGTACCTCAGGGAACACTGAAGCTTTCTTT.

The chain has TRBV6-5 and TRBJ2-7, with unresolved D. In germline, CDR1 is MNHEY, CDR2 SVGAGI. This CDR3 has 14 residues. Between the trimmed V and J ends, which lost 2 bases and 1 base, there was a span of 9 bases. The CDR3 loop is CASSYNADSYEQYF. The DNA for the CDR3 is TGTGCCAGCAGTTACAATGCAGATTCCTACGAGCAGTACTTC.

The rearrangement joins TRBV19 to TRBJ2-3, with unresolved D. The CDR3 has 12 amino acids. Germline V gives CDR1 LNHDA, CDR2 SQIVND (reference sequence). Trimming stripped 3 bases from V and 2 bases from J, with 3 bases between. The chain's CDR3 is CASSMLTDTQYF. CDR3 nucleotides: TGTGCCAGTAGTATGCTCACAGATACGCAGTATTTT.

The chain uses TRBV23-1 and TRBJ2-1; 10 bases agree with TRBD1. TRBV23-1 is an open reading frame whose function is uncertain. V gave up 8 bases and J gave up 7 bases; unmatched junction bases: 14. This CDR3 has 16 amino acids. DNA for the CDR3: TGCGCCAGCTCTCACTCGAGGGACAGGGGAGGGAATGAGCAGTTCTTC. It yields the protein CASSHSRDRGGNEQFF.

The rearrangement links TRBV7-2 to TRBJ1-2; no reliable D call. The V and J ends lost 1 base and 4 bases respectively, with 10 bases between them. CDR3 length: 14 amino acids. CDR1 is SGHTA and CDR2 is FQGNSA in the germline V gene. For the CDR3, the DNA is TGTGCCAGCAGCTTAGGGGTCCGTTTCTATGGCTACACCTTC. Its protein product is CASSLGVRFYGYTF.

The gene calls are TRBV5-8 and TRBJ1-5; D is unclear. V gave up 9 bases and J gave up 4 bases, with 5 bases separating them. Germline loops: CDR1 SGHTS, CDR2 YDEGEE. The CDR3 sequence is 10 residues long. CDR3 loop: CAIENQPQHF. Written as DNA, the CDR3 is TGTGCCATAGAAAATCAGCCCCAGCATTTT.